Each of the 12 T cell receptor beta chains below was sequenced from the same sample in a study of blood T cell repertoires in COVID-19 (TCRdb year 2020). Libraries were constructed by the immunoSEQ multiplex PCR assay. The source is immuneACCESS, and TCRdb retained only in-frame sequences with V and J called. Part of the clones is not carried over; for the studies checked, unresolved V genes explain less than half of this, and the remainder is unexplained. The sample table records about 73,000 clones; roughly 90% of these occur just once. The ten largest clones capture around a sixth of the sample. Sequencing was carried out using peripheral blood. Receptors originate from a woman over 75 with active or convalescent COVID-19.

The chain is built from TRBV19 and TRBJ1-1; D is possibly TRBD1 (6 bases). Germline values: CDR1 LNHDA, CDR2 SQIVND (reference sequence). V lost 3 bases to trimming and J lost 4 bases, with 15 bases between them. The CDR3 covers 15 residues. CDR3 sequence (DNA): TGTGCCAGTAGTATCCGCGCGGGGGCCGCCACTGAAGCTTTCTTT. It yields the protein CASSIRAGAATEAFF.

V is TRBV6-5 and J is TRBJ2-5; D may be TRBD1 (6 bases). Trimming shortened V by 3 bases and J by 5 bases, and 10 bases separated the two germline ends. The germline CDR1 and CDR2 sequences are MNHEY and SVGAGI. CDR3 length equals 13 residues. The CDR3 protein is CASSYAGVETQYF. Written as DNA, the CDR3 is TGTGCCAGCAGTTATGCAGGGGTGGAGACCCAGTACTTC.

This chain links TRBV21-1 with TRBJ1-5; TRBD1 reflects the table's D call only, with no check against the DNA. TRBV21-1 is a pseudogene. There are 15 residues in the CDR3. CDR3 sequence (DNA): TGTGCCAGCCCCCTAAGAAAAGGGGCGAGTCAGCCCCAGCATTTT. Amino acid sequence: CASPLRKGASQPQHF.

This clone has a handful of counts. This chain uses TRBV9 with TRBJ2-3; 14 bases are a match to TRBD2. This CDR3 has 16 amino acids. Germline CDR1 SGDLS, CDR2 YYNGEE. Trimming took 3 bases from V and 4 from J; bases not matched to a gene: 4. The CDR3 reads CASSGGLAGDADTQYF. The CDR3 bases are TGTGCCAGCAGCGGGGGACTAGCGGGGGACGCAGATACGCAGTATTTT.

The rearrangement uses TRBV6-6 and TRBJ1-3; tentative D call: TRBD1 (5 bases). The CDR3 is 14 amino acids. The germline V gene encodes CDR1 MNHNY and CDR2 SVGAGI (reference sequence). With 6 bases removed from V and 0 bases from J, the gap between germline ends came to 9 bases. The CDR3 DNA sequence: TGTGCCAGCAGCCAACAGGCCTCTGGAAACACCATATATTTT. It codes for CASSQQASGNTIYF.

The chain recombines TRBV6-2 or TRBV6-3 with TRBJ1-6; TRBD1 aligns across 9 bases. The CDR3 has 13 residues. Trimming removed 5 bases from V and 11 bases from J; junction bases left unmatched: 4. Germline CDR1 is MNHEY and CDR2 is SVGEGT. For the CDR3, the DNA is TGTGCCAGCAGTCGGGACAGGGTGCCACCCCTCCACTTT. Translation: CASSRDRVPPLHF.

The chain has TRBV18 and TRBJ2-5; no definite D call. CDR1 is KGHSH and CDR2 is LQKENI in the germline V gene. This CDR3 has 14 residues. The ends were cut back, 0 bases at V and 3 bases at J, with 8 bases in the middle. The CDR3 loop is CASSPPSPEETQYF. The CDR3 coding sequence is TGTGCCAGCTCACCACCGTCGCCAGAAGAGACCCAGTACTTC.

The chain uses TRBV7-2 and TRBJ2-7; no reliable D call. Germline-derived CDR1 and CDR2 are SGHTA and FQGNSA. The CDR3 covers 14 residues. Trimming stripped 1 base from V and 0 bases from J, with 7 bases between. The CDR3 reads CASSLGASSYEQYF. In DNA, the CDR3 is TGTGCCAGCAGCTTAGGGGCCAGCTCCTACGAGCAGTACTTC.

J is TRBJ1-1 and V is TRBV19, with 7 nucleotides matching TRBD1. CDR3 length: 14 residues. CDR1 and CDR2 from the germline V gene are LNHDA and SQIVND (reference sequence). J lost 4 bases, V lost 2 bases, and 4 bases had no gene match. The DNA of the CDR3 is TGTGCCAGTAGTATACAGGGGGTGGGCACTGAAGCTTTCTTT. Translated: CASSIQGVGTEAFF.

The chain links TRBV9 to TRBJ1-5, with 9 bases aligning to TRBD1. The CDR3 contains 15 residues. V shed 0 bases, J shed 3 bases, and the junction held 1 base outside the gene matches. Germline V lookup: CDR1 SGDLS, CDR2 YYNGEE. CDR3: CASSVGTGDNQPQHF. For the CDR3, the DNA is TGTGCCAGCAGCGTAGGGACAGGGGACAATCAGCCCCAGCATTTT.

The J gene is TRBJ2-3, the V gene TRBV4-2; D may be TRBD1 (6 bases). Between the trimmed V and J ends, which lost 4 bases and 0 bases, there was a span of 11 bases. Germline lookup yields CDR1 LGHNA and CDR2 YNFKEQ. This CDR3 region has 15 residues. CDR3 DNA: TGTGCCAGCAGCCCCCAGGGGAGTAGCACAGATACGCAGTATTTT. This codes for CASSPQGSSTDTQYF.

The chain couples TRBV6-5 to TRBJ2-1, with D possibly TRBD1 on 6 matching bases. This CDR3 comprises 13 residues. V lost 8 bases and J 0 bases, leaving 8 bases between the germline ends. CDR1 and CDR2 (germline): MNHEY, SVGAGI. CDR3 region: CASETGSYNEQFF. As DNA, the CDR3 is TGTGCCAGCGAGACAGGCTCCTACAATGAGCAGTTCTTC.